These T cell receptor beta chains were read from a single sample in a study of cytomegalovirus exposure and HLA in healthy donors. Using immunoSEQ multiplex PCR, the repertoire was profiled, and TCRdb retains in-frame clones only, with some absent. The sample lists roughly 180,000 clones, approximately 80% occurring once. Sequencing was performed on PBMCs. The receptors were gathered from a man younger than 40 in good health and CMV-seronegative. Both conserved end residues are part of each CDR3. A D gene is named only where the DNA matches it firmly. The listing skips clone size in some rows; elsewhere it reads once, few, many or a size class.

TRBJ1-2,TRBD1,17,NA,TRBV30,TGTGCCTGGAGGGGTGTTCCCGGGACAGGGTTTGCCTATGGCTACACCTTC,CAWRGVPGTGFAYGYTF
TRBJ2-1,TRBD1,16,NA,TRBV6-5,TGTGCCAGCAGTTCCGGGGGACAGGGGAATAGAAATGAGCAGTTCTTC,CASSSGGQGNRNEQFF
TRBJ2-5,NA,15,NA,TRBV27,TGTGCCAGCAGTTTATCTAGGGTAGCGCAAGAGACCCAGTACTTC,CASSLSRVAQETQYF
TRBJ2-4,NA,12,few,TRBV7-9,TGTGCCAGCAGCCCACTAGCAAACATTCAGTACTTC,CASSPLANIQYF
TRBJ2-7,TRBD1,15,NA,TRBV4-3,TGCGCCAGCAGCCTATACCGGGACAGGGACTACGAGCAGTACTTC,CASSLYRDRDYEQYF
TRBJ1-2,NA,14,NA,TRBV4-1,TGCGCCAGCAGCCAAGATAGGAGGGCGGGGGGCTACACCTTC,CASSQDRRAGGYTF
TRBJ1-3,NA,12,NA,TRBV11-2,TGTGCCAGCAGCTTGGAGGGGAACACCATATATTTT,CASSLEGNTIYF
TRBJ2-1,NA,14,NA,TRBV7-2,TGTGCCAGCAGCTTAGAGGGGATATACAATGAGCAGTTCTTC,CASSLEGIYNEQFF
TRBJ2-7,TRBD1,14,once,TRBV5-7,TGTGCCAGCAGCCCGGGACAGAGGGACTACGAGCAGTACTTC,CASSPGQRDYEQYF
TRBJ2-3,TRBD2,15,NA,TRBV5-4,TGTGCCAGCAGCTTGCGGGGCGGGGGGGCAGATACGCAGTATTTT,CASSLRGGGADTQYF
TRBJ2-6,NA,15,NA,TRBV6-1,TGTGCCAGCAGTGAACAATCAGGGGGGGCCAACGTCCTGACTTTC,CASSEQSGGANVLTF
TRBJ1-2,NA,12,NA,TRBV28,TGTGCCAGCAGTTTAGGACTCTATGGCTACACCTTC,CASSLGLYGYTF
TRBJ2-7,TRBD1,15,NA,TRBV6-5,TGTGCCAGCCGACAAACCCGGGACAGAACCTACGAGCAGTACTTC,CASRQTRDRTYEQYF
TRBJ2-6,NA,14,NA,TRBV2,TGTGCCAGCTTGAGGGAGGCTGGGGCCAACGTCCTGACTTTC,CASLREAGANVLTF
TRBJ2-3,NA,14,NA,TRBV6-6,TGTGCCAGCAGTTACCCCTCGGGAACAGATACGCAGTATTTT,CASSYPSGTDTQYF
TRBJ2-7,NA,13,NA,TRBV11-2,TGTGCCAGCAGCTTTTCGCCGAGCTACGAGCAGTACTTC,CASSFSPSYEQYF
TRBJ2-5,TRBD2,14,once,TRBV7-9,TGTGCCAGCAGCCTCATCGGGGGGGCTGAGACCCAGTACTTC,CASSLIGGAETQYF
TRBJ2-1,TRBD1,14,NA,TRBV5-4,TGTGCCAGCAGCCCCGGGACAGGGGAAGGTGAACAGTTCTTC,CASSPGTGEGEQFF
TRBJ2-1,TRBD2,14,NA,TRBV10-3,TGTGCCATCATCGGCGGGAGGGGAATTAATGAGCAGTTCTTC,CAIIGGRGINEQFF
TRBJ2-2,NA,15,NA,TRBV19,TGTGCCAGTGTCAGGGGCTCTACTTCCACCGGGGAGCTGTTTTTT,CASVRGSTSTGELFF
TRBJ2-7,NA,14,NA,TRBV15,TGTGCCACCAGCAGAGTTGGGGGCAAGTACGAGCAGTACTTC,CATSRVGGKYEQYF
TRBJ1-5,NA,14,NA,TRBV29-1,TGCAGCGCCGGACATAACTATAGCAATCAGCCCCAGCATTTT,CSAGHNYSNQPQHF
TRBJ2-3,TRBD2,16,NA,TRBV7-9,TGTGCCAGCCACGACACTATTGGACTAGAACGAGATACGCAGTATTTT,CASHDTIGLERDTQYF
TRBJ2-1,TRBD2,16,NA,TRBV6-5,TGTGCCAGCAGTTACTCAGGCGGGAGGGCCGACAATGAGCAGTTCTTC,CASSYSGGRADNEQFF
TRBJ1-5,TRBD1,16,NA,TRBV7-2,TGTGCCAGCAGCTTAGGGCGGAGGGACAGAGATCAGCCCCAGCATTTT,CASSLGRRDRDQPQHF
TRBJ1-4,NA,15,once,TRBV6-5,TGTGCCAGCAGTTCGCGGGACTCGAGGAATGAAAAACTGTTTTTT,CASSSRDSRNEKLFF
TRBJ1-1,TRBD1,16,NA,TRBV7-6,TGTGCCAGCAGCTCCGGACAGGGGGCGATGAACACTGAAGCTTTCTTT,CASSSGQGAMNTEAFF
TRBJ1-1,NA,20,few,TRBV21-1,TGTGCCAGCAGCAACGGTAGGAGCCCCCAAAGGGGGACGGTGAACACTGAAGCTTTCTTT,CASSNGRSPQRGTVNTEAFF